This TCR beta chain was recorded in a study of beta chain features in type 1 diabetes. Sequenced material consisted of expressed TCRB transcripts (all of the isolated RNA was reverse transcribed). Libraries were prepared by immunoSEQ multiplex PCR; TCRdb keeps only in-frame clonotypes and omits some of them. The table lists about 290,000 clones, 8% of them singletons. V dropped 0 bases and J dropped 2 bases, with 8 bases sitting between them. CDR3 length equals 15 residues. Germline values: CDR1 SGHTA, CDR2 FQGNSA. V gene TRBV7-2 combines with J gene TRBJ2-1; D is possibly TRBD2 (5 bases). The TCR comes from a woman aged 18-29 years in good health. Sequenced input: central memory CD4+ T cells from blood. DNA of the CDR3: TGTGCCAGCAGCTTAGCCGGGGTGGCCTACAATGAGCAGTTCTTC. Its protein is CASSLAGVAYNEQFF.